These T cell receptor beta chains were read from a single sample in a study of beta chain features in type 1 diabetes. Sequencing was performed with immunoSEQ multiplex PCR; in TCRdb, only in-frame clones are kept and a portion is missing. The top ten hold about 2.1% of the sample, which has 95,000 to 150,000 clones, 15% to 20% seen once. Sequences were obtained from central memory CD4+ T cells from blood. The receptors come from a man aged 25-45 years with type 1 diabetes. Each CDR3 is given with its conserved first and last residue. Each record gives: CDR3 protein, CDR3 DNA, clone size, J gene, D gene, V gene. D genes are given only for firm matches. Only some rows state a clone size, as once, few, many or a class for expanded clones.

CDR3: CASSPSRGEDSPLHF
DNA: TGTGCCAGCAGCCCATCTCGGGGGGAGGACTCACCCCTCCACTTT
size: NA
J: TRBJ1-6
D: NA
V: TRBV7-9

CDR3: CAISGYGGSSVEQYF
DNA: TGTGCCATCAGTGGGTACGGGGGCTCCTCAGTGGAGCAGTACTTC
size: few
J: TRBJ2-7
D: NA
V: TRBV10-3

CDR3: CASSSRTSGEHYEQYF
DNA: TGTGCCAGCAGCTCCAGGACTAGCGGGGAACACTACGAGCAGTACTTC
size: NA
J: TRBJ2-7
D: TRBD2
V: TRBV7-2

CDR3: CASSLGGRTGYGYTF
DNA: TGTGCCAGCAGTCTGGGTGGACGGACGGGCTATGGCTACACCTTC
size: few
J: TRBJ1-2
D: NA
V: TRBV6-6

CDR3: CAWSQQETQYF
DNA: TGTGCCTGGAGCCAACAAGAGACCCAGTACTTC
size: NA
J: TRBJ2-5
D: NA
V: TRBV30

CDR3: CASSVVEQYF
DNA: TGTGCCAGCAGTGTTGTTGAGCAGTACTTC
size: many
J: TRBJ2-7
D: NA
V: TRBV2

CDR3: CSVVRGGEQYF
DNA: TGCAGCGTTGTGAGGGGCGGGGAGCAGTACTTC
size: NA
J: TRBJ2-7
D: NA
V: TRBV29-1

CDR3: CASTPPTQRRQGIGELFF
DNA: TGTGCCAGCACCCCGCCAACGCAGCGAAGACAGGGAATCGGGGAGCTGTTTTTT
size: NA
J: TRBJ2-2
D: NA
V: TRBV21-1

CDR3: CASSFARGDISEQYF
DNA: TGTGCCAGCAGCTTCGCGCGAGGGGACATCTCCGAGCAGTACTTC
size: NA
J: TRBJ2-7
D: NA
V: TRBV7-8

CDR3: CLSGSYNEQFF
DNA: TGTTTGTCAGGGTCCTACAATGAGCAGTTCTTC
size: few
J: TRBJ2-1
D: NA
V: TRBV6-1

CDR3: CASSQERTGGYTF
DNA: TGCGCCAGCAGCCAAGAAAGGACAGGAGGCTACACCTTC
size: NA
J: TRBJ1-2
D: TRBD1
V: TRBV4-3

CDR3: CASSGQGGDTQYF
DNA: TGTGCCAGCAGCGGACAGGGAGGAGATACGCAGTATTTT
size: NA
J: TRBJ2-3
D: NA
V: TRBV9

CDR3: CASSAAGQSYVDYTF
DNA: TGTGCCAGCAGCGCTGCGGGACAATCCTATGTTGACTACACCTTC
size: few
J: TRBJ1-2
D: NA
V: TRBV11-3

CDR3: CASSPRWGLGETQYF
DNA: TGTGCCAGCAGCCCTCGTTGGGGACTAGGGGAGACCCAGTACTTC
size: NA
J: TRBJ2-5
D: TRBD2
V: TRBV7-2

CDR3: CASSLGGTGYTF
DNA: TGTGCCAGCAGCTTGGGAGGGACTGGCTACACCTTC
size: NA
J: TRBJ1-2
D: NA
V: TRBV5-6

CDR3: CASSQYRDRHTEAFF
DNA: TGTGCCAGCAGCCAATACCGGGACAGACACACTGAAGCTTTCTTT
size: few
J: TRBJ1-1
D: TRBD1
V: TRBV27

CDR3: CASSQGQVRGETQYF
DNA: TGTGCCAGCAGCCAGGGACAGGTCCGGGGAGAGACCCAGTACTTC
size: few
J: TRBJ2-5
D: TRBD1
V: TRBV7-9

CDR3: CASSLQGRETQYF
DNA: TGCGCCAGCAGCTTGCAGGGGCGAGAGACCCAGTACTTC
size: few
J: TRBJ2-5
D: NA
V: TRBV5-1

CDR3: CASSLQGTGPETQYF
DNA: TGCGCCAGCAGCCTCCAAGGGACAGGTCCAGAGACCCAGTACTTC
size: NA
J: TRBJ2-5
D: TRBD1
V: TRBV5-1

CDR3: CASSLAGSYSGNTIYF
DNA: TGTGCCAGCAGCTTAGCCGGCTCTTATTCTGGAAACACCATATATTTT
size: few
J: TRBJ1-3
D: NA
V: TRBV7-9

CDR3: CASSLRDANEKLFF
DNA: TGTGCCAGCAGCCTCAGAGACGCTAATGAAAAACTGTTTTTT
size: NA
J: TRBJ1-4
D: NA
V: TRBV7-9

CDR3: CASSQSGQGVETQYF
DNA: TGCGCCAGCAGCCAGTCGGGACAGGGGGTTGAGACCCAGTACTTC
size: few
J: TRBJ2-5
D: TRBD1
V: TRBV4-1

CDR3: CASSHPFREMNTEAFF
DNA: TGTGCCAGCAGTCATCCATTCAGGGAAATGAACACTGAAGCTTTCTTT
size: many
J: TRBJ1-1
D: NA
V: TRBV28

CDR3: CASRKQGSGYTF
DNA: TGTGCCAGCAGAAAACAGGGGTCTGGCTACACCTTC
size: NA
J: TRBJ1-2
D: TRBD1
V: TRBV5-6

CDR3: CATSPRTGSEPQHF
DNA: TGTGCCACCAGCCCCCGGACAGGGTCGGAGCCCCAGCATTTT
size: few
J: TRBJ1-5
D: TRBD1
V: TRBV15

CDR3: CASSQPPGPGWYGYTF
DNA: TGTGCCAGCAGTCAACCACCAGGGCCGGGGTGGTATGGCTACACCTTC
size: NA
J: TRBJ1-2
D: NA
V: TRBV11-2

CDR3: CASSVAGEVGEQFF
DNA: TGTGCCAGCAGCGTAGCGGGGGAGGTGGGTGAGCAGTTCTTC
size: NA
J: TRBJ2-1
D: NA
V: TRBV9

CDR3: CASNQDPGTDYNEQFF
DNA: TGTGCCAGCAACCAGGACCCCGGGACCGACTACAATGAGCAGTTCTTC
size: many
J: TRBJ2-1
D: NA
V: TRBV28

CDR3: CASSPQGAGSPLHF
DNA: TGTGCCAGCAGCCCACAGGGGGCTGGGTCACCCCTCCACTTT
size: NA
J: TRBJ1-6
D: TRBD1
V: TRBV7-6

CDR3: CASSYRLAGTTDTQYF
DNA: TGTGCCAGCAGTTACCGACTAGCGGGCACGACAGATACGCAGTATTTT
size: many
J: TRBJ2-3
D: TRBD2
V: TRBV28

CDR3: CASSPGGANVLTF
DNA: TGTGCCAGCAGCCCCGGTGGGGCCAACGTCCTGACTTTC
size: few
J: TRBJ2-6
D: NA
V: TRBV9

CDR3: CASSQDNNYNEQFF
DNA: TGCGCCAGCAGCCAAGATAACAACTACAATGAGCAGTTCTTC
size: NA
J: TRBJ2-1
D: NA
V: TRBV4-3

CDR3: CASSESYGATGELFF
DNA: TGTGCCAGCAGTGAATCATACGGGGCTACCGGGGAGCTGTTTTTT
size: few
J: TRBJ2-2
D: NA
V: TRBV25-1

CDR3: CASSPAGSAYGYTF
DNA: TGTGCCAGCTCACCGGCAGGTTCGGCCTATGGCTACACCTTC
size: few
J: TRBJ1-2
D: NA
V: TRBV18

CDR3: CASSAGGSTEAFF
DNA: TGCGCCAGCAGCGCCGGTGGTTCCACTGAAGCTTTCTTT
size: NA
J: TRBJ1-1
D: NA
V: TRBV5-1

CDR3: CSAGQGTEQFF
DNA: TGCAGTGCTGGACAGGGGACTGAGCAGTTCTTC
size: many
J: TRBJ2-1
D: TRBD1
V: TRBV20-1

CDR3: CASSLRSGATTDTQYF
DNA: TGTGCCAGCAGCTTAAGAAGCGGGGCGACCACAGATACGCAGTATTTT
size: NA
J: TRBJ2-3
D: TRBD2
V: TRBV7-3

CDR3: CASSSGTGAEGEQFF
DNA: TGTGCCAGCAGTTCCGGGACAGGGGCGGAGGGTGAGCAGTTCTTC
size: NA
J: TRBJ2-1
D: TRBD1
V: TRBV28

CDR3: CASSSLAAQTQYF
DNA: TGTGCCAGCAGCTCCCTTGCAGCGCAGACCCAGTACTTC
size: few
J: TRBJ2-5
D: NA
V: TRBV7-3

CDR3: CASRPLTDYNEQFF
DNA: TGTGCCAGCAGACCCTTGACAGACTACAATGAGCAGTTCTTC
size: NA
J: TRBJ2-1
D: NA
V: TRBV25-1

CDR3: CASSLGGGGRAKNIQYF
DNA: TGTGCCAGCAGCTTAGGCGGGGGAGGGAGGGCCAAAAACATTCAGTACTTC
size: NA
J: TRBJ2-4
D: TRBD2
V: TRBV7-8

CDR3: CASSQVGRDRKHSPLHF
DNA: TGCGCCAGCAGCCAAGTAGGTAGGGACAGGAAACATTCACCCCTCCACTTT
size: few
J: TRBJ1-6
D: TRBD1
V: TRBV4-1

CDR3: CASSVGTDTQYF
DNA: TGTGCCAGCAGCGTAGGAACAGATACGCAGTATTTT
size: NA
J: TRBJ2-3
D: NA
V: TRBV9

CDR3: CASSSGTGMGYTF
DNA: TGTGCCAGCAGTTCCGGGACAGGGATGGGCTACACCTTC
size: few
J: TRBJ1-2
D: TRBD1
V: TRBV28

CDR3: CASSLGDETPQYF
DNA: TGTGCCAGCAGCTTAGGGGACGAAACACCGCAGTATTTT
size: NA
J: TRBJ2-3
D: NA
V: TRBV7-2

CDR3: CASSQAGMDSRLEQYF
DNA: TGCGCCAGCAGTCAGGCGGGCATGGACTCAAGGCTGGAGCAGTACTTC
size: NA
J: TRBJ2-7
D: NA
V: TRBV23-1

CDR3: CASSRAGLDTDTQYF
DNA: TGTGCCAGCAGTCGGGCAGGGCTTGACACAGATACGCAGTATTTT
size: few
J: TRBJ2-3
D: NA
V: TRBV7-2

CDR3: CAWSREGTYYGYTF
DNA: TGTGCCTGGAGTAGGGAGGGCACATACTATGGCTACACCTTC
size: NA
J: TRBJ1-2
D: NA
V: TRBV30

CDR3: CASSLLATGLGSPLHF
DNA: TGCGCCAGCAGCTTGCTTGCTACAGGACTTGGTTCACCCCTCCACTTT
size: NA
J: TRBJ1-6
D: NA
V: TRBV5-1

CDR3: CASSHWVRRTDRDYGYTF
DNA: TGCGCCAGCAGCCATTGGGTACGGAGGACAGATCGAGACTATGGCTACACCTTC
size: many
J: TRBJ1-2
D: NA
V: TRBV4-1

CDR3: CAWSAPGTGGHEQFF
DNA: TGTGCCTGGAGTGCCCCCGGGACAGGGGGTCATGAGCAGTTCTTC
size: few
J: TRBJ2-1
D: TRBD1
V: TRBV30

CDR3: CAGHSSGANVLTF
DNA: TGTGCCGGACACAGCTCTGGGGCCAACGTCCTGACTTTC
size: many
J: TRBJ2-6
D: NA
V: TRBV2

CDR3: CASSPQESTDTQYF
DNA: TGTGCCAGCAGCCCCCAGGAGAGCACAGATACGCAGTATTTT
size: once
J: TRBJ2-3
D: NA
V: TRBV9

CDR3: CASSPNNGQYNEQFF
DNA: TGCGCCAGCAGTCCCAATAACGGGCAGTACAATGAGCAGTTCTTC
size: few
J: TRBJ2-1
D: NA
V: TRBV5-1

CDR3: CASSPLQGGENIQYF
DNA: TGTGCCAGCTCACCCCTCCAGGGGGGTGAAAACATTCAGTACTTC
size: few
J: TRBJ2-4
D: NA
V: TRBV18